The subject of this entry is one T cell receptor (delta chain). This specimen comes from a study of gamma-delta chains in newborns, infants, children. Study details: Microbial exposure reportedly drives polyclonal innate γδ T cell expansion after birth.

The germline gives CDR1 TSWWSYY, CDR2 QGS. This CDR3 comprises 21 residues. J gave up 3 bases and V 2 bases, and 18 bases lay outside the gene matches. TCRdb reprocessed the reads through CATT. The data show 4,000 or so delta-chain clones, with around 43% seen just once and about 9.1% held by the top ten. This receptor was obtained from a child who was a newborn, infant or young child, either healthy, febrile or measles-vaccinated (not recorded which). The source was blood, collected at week 6. The chain has TRDV1 and TRDJ1; 13 nucleotides align to TRDD3. The CDR3 loop is CALGEIWGSRLGDTRPDKLIF. DNA of the CDR3: TGTGCTCTTGGGGAAATCTGGGGTAGCCGACTGGGGGATACGCGCCCCGATAAACTCATCTTT.